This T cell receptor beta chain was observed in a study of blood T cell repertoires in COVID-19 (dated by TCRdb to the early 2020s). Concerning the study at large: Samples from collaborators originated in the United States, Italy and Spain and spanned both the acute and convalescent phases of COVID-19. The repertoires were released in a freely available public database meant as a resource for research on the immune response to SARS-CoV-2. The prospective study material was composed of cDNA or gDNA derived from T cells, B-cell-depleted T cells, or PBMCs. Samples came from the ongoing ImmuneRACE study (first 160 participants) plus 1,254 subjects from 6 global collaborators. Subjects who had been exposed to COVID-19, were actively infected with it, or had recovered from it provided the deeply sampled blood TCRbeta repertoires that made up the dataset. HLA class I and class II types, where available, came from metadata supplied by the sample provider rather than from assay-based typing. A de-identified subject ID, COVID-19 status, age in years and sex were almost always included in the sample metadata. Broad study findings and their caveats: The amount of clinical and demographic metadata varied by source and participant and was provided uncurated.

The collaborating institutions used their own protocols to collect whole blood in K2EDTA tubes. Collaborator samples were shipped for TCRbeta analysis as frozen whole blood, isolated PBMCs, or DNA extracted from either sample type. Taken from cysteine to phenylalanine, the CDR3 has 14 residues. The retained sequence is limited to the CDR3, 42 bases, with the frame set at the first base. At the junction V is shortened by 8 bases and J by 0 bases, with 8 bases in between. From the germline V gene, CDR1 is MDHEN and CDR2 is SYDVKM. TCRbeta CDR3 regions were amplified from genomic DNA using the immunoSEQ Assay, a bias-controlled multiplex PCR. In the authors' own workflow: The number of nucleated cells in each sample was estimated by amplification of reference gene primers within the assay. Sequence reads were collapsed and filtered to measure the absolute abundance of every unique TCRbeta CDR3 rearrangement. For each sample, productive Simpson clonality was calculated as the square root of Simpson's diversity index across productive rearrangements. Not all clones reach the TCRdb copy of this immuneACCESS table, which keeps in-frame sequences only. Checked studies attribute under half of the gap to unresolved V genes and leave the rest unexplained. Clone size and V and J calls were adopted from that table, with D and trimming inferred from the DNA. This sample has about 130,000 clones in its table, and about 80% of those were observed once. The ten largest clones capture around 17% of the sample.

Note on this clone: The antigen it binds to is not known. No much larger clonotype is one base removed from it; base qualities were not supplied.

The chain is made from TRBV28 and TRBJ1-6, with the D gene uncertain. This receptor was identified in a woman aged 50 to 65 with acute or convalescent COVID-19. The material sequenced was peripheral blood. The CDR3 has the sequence CASYSSSYNSPLHF. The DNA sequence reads TGTGCCAGCTACAGTAGCTCCTATAATTCACCCCTCCACTTT.